Listed here is a single T cell receptor beta chain. Its antigen is undetermined. The data stem from a study of identical twins. Findings of the study overall: Conclusions were based on cross-sectional statistical analysis, without following the same donors. Cord blood beta clonotypes present at high abundance carried fewer insertions; no such pattern appeared in memory repertoires. Where out-of-frame alpha sequences were twin-shared, they showed excess low generation probability.

cDNA carried unique molecular identifiers, and a universal primer site was added by template switching. Via MiXCR, TCRdb re-called the 5' RACE reads, giving one row per CDR3 protein. The table lists some 1,700,000 distinct CDR3 sequences, more than 30% of them singletons. J gave up 6 bases and V 5 bases, and 2 bases lay outside the gene matches. The CDR3 runs 12 residues. Germline V gives CDR1 MNHNY, CDR2 SVGAGI (reference sequence). The receptor's source is a newborn girl in good health. The chain employs TRBV6-6 and TRBJ1-1; 8 nucleotides line up with TRBD1. The sample comprised cord blood. As DNA, the CDR3 is TGTGCCAGCAGTGCGGACAGGGCTGAAGCTTTCTTT. Translating gives CASSADRAEAFF.